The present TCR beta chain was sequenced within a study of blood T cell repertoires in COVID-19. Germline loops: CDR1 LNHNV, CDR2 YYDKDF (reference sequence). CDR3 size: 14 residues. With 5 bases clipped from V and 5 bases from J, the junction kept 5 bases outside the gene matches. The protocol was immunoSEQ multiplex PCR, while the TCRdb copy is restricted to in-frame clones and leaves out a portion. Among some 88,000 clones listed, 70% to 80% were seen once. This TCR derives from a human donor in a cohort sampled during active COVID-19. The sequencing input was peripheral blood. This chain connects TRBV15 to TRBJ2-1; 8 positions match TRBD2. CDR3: CATSRGLEDNEQFF. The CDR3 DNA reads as TGTGCCACCAGCCGGGGACTAGAAGACAATGAGCAGTTCTTC.